The 2 T cell receptor beta chains below all came from one sample that was sequenced in a study of identical twins (TCRdb year 2016). Libraries were prepared through 5' RACE. Sequencing was performed on an Illumina HiSeq 2000. The public reads were quality trimmed at Q25 with fastp and then assembled into clones with MiXCR by TCRdb, keeping productive beta chains. Every distinct CDR3 protein forms one entry, paired with its most common genes and DNA. The sample data list some 200,000 distinct CDR3 sequences, and roughly 7.5% of these were observed just once. The ten largest clones capture 1.9% of the sample. These data also featured in a second study, about yellow fever vaccine responses in identical twins.

Sequencing used memory (CD45RO+) T cells sorted from blood. Reading the label with the study, this specimen's cell subset or site is: CD45RO+ enriched T cells. These TCRs come from a woman between 18 and 29 years old in good health.

V and J are TRBV30 and TRBJ2-5; 10 positions match TRBD2. CDR1 is GTSNPN, CDR2 SVGIG, per germline (reference sequence). The CDR3 has 14 amino acids. Trimming took 2 bases from V and 5 from J; bases not matched to a gene: 5. The CDR3 reads CAWSTTGLAETQYF. CDR3 in DNA: TGTGCCTGGAGTACAACGGGACTAGCGGAGACCCAGTACTTC.

This clonotype came up many times. The chain recombines TRBV29-1 with TRBJ2-5, with D maybe TRBD2 (7 bases). This CDR3 has 14 amino acids. V was cut by 5 bases and J by 5 bases, with 18 bases left in between. Germline V gene data show CDR1 as SQVTM and CDR2 as ANQGSEA. The CDR3 region has the DNA TGCAGCGTTCGTCGTCGGGGGGCGCTCGAGACCCAGTACTTC. This encodes CSVRRRGALETQYF.